What follows describes a single TCR beta chain. Its antigen remains unidentified. The data were obtained in a study of T cell responses to AZD1222 COVID-19 vaccine. Libraries were prepared by immunoSEQ multiplex PCR; TCRdb keeps only in-frame clonotypes and omits some of them. The sample consists of about 76,000 clones, around 89% of them appearing once. Study-wide results and limits: At baseline, seropositivity was found in only a handful of AZD1222 recipients. Donors were mostly white British, more females; clonal diversity possibly underestimated. Two doses of AZD1222 preceded a rise in Spike-specific TCR breadth and depth. Every sample of the repertoires postdated the peak T cell response.

Germline-derived CDR1 and CDR2 are SQVTM and ANQGSEA. This CDR3 contains 10 residues. V shed 3 bases and J shed 9 bases, with 6 bases lying between them. The sequence derives from an adult in good health. The chain couples TRBV29-1 to TRBJ2-1; the D is unclear. This material consisted of peripheral blood, taken on day 0 of MenACWY control vaccination. CDR3 amino acids: CSVESGEQFF. In DNA, the CDR3 is TGCAGCGTTGAGTCCGGTGAGCAGTTCTTC.